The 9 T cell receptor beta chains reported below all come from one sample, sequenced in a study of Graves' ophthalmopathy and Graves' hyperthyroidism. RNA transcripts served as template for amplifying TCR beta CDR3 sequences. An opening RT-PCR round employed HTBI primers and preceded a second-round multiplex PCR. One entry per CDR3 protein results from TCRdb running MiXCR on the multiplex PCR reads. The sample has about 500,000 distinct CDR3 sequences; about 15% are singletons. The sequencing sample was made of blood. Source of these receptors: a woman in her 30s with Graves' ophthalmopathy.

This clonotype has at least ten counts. CDR3 protein: CASSLKRAGELFF. The CDR3 DNA is TGTGCCAGCAGTTTAAAGCGGGCAGGGGAGCTGTTTTTT. This chain joins TRBV12-3 or TRBV12-4 and TRBJ2-2, with a weak D call TRBD2 (6 bases). V shed 2 bases and J shed 8 bases, with 9 bases lying between them. The CDR3 loop spans 13 amino acids.

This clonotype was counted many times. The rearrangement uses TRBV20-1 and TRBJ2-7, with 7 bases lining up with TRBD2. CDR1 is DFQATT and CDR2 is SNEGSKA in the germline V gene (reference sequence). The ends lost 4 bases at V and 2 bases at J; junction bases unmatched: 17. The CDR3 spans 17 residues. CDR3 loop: CSANKRDSQRKTYEQYF. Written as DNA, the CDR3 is TGCAGTGCTAACAAGCGGGATTCACAGAGAAAGACCTACGAGCAGTACTTC.

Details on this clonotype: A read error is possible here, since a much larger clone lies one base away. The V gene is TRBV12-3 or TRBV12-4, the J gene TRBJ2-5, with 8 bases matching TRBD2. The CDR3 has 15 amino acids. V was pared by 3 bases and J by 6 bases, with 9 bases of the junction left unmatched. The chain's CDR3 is CASSFQSGGAKTQYF. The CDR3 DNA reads TGTGCCAGCAGTTTCCAGAGCGGGGGAGCAAAGACCCAGTACTTC.

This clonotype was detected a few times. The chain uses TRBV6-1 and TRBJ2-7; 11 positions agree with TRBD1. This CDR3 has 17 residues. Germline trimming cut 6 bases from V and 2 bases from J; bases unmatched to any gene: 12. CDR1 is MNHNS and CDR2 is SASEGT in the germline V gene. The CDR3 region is CASSSGTGGTRTYEQYF. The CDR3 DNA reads TGTGCCAGCAGCTCCGGGACAGGGGGAACTCGAACCTACGAGCAGTACTTC.

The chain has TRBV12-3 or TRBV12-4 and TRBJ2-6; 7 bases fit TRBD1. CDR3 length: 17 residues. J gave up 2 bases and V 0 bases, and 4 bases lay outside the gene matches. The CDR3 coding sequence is TGTGCCAGCAGTTTAGCGATGCAGGGGGCTGGGGCCAACGTCCTGACTTTC. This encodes CASSLAMQGAGANVLTF.

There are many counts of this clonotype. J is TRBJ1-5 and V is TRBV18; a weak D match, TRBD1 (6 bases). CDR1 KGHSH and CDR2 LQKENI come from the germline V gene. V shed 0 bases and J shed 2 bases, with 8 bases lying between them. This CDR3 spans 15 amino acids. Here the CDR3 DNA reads TGTGCCAGCTCACCACCACAGGGTGGCAATCAGCCCCAGCATTTT. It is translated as CASSPPQGGNQPQHF.

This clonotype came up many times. Written as DNA, the CDR3 is TGTGCCAGCAGCCGCCGACAGGGGCTGAGCACTGAAGCTTTCTTT. As protein: CASSRRQGLSTEAFF. The chain has TRBV6-2 or TRBV6-3 and TRBJ1-1; TRBD1 matches at 8 bases. This CDR3 is 15 amino acids long. Trimming took 6 bases from V and 4 from J; bases not matched to a gene: 10. The V gene's germline CDR1 is MNHEY and CDR2 SVGEGT.

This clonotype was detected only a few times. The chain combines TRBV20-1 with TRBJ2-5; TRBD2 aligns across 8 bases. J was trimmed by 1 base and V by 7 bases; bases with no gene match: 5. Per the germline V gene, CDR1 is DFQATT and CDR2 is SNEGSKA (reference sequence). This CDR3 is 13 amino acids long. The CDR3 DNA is TGCAGTGTAGCCAGCGGGAGCCAAGAGACCCAGTACTTC. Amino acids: CSVASGSQETQYF.

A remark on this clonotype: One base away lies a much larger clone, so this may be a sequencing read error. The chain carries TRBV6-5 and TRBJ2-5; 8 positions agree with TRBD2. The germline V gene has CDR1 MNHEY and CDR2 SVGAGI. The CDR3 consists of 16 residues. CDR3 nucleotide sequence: TGTGCCATCAGTTACTCGGGACTAGTAGGAGGAGAGACCCGGTACTTC. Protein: CAISYSGLVGGETRYF.